Given below is one T cell receptor (beta chain) in context. The data were taken from a study of monozygotic twins with inflammatory bowel disease. In germline, CDR1 is DFQATT, CDR2 SNEGSKA (reference sequence). CDR3 size: 15 residues. TCRdb reprocessed the 5' RACE reads, keeping one entry per CDR3 protein, no DNA. The listing records 88,000 or so distinct CDR3 sequences. The clonotype was recovered from a human donor with ulcerative colitis or Crohn's disease, or a healthy co-twin of an affected twin (not recorded which). The specimen sequenced was blood. J is TRBJ2-7 and V is TRBV20-1; TCRdb calls TRBD1, which cannot be checked without DNA. This chain's CDR3 is CSARAPDRAPYEQYF.